What follows describes a single T cell receptor beta chain. Source study methods: Reference gene primer amplification yielded estimated nucleated cell counts. The assay was immunoSEQ multiplex PCR, and TCRdb's table has in-frame clones only and misses some. That table is the source of V, J and clone size, and D and trimming were worked out from the DNA. The repertoire holds 170,000 or so clones, roughly nine tenths seen once, with roughly 2% in the top ten. This sample is drawn from a study of blood T cell repertoires in COVID-19. Study in general: Nucleic acid was either cDNA or gDNA, and it came from T cells, B-cell-depleted T cells, or PBMCs.

V was clipped by 4 bases and J by 0 bases, with 15 bases between them. The length of the CDR3 is 17 residues. Germline V gives CDR1 LGHNA, CDR2 YSLEER. The sample was peripheral blood. The sequence came from a young man who had recovered from COVID-19. The gene calls are TRBV4-3 and TRBJ1-4; D may be TRBD1 (6 bases). This chain's CDR3 is CASSPRDTRPTNEKLFF. CDR3 DNA sequence: TGCGCCAGCAGCCCACGGGACACCCGCCCAACTAATGAAAAACTGTTTTTT.